This T cell receptor beta chain was identified during a study of shared clonotypes between healthy human individuals. In the study overall: Per donor, CD8 memory used one plate, CD8 naive used two, CD4 memory used three and CD4 naive used three. Study-level findings and limits: Some clonotypes were shared by all four sorted-subset donors, while others were not shared. The non-shared ones had lower generation probabilities than the shared ones. Incomplete sequencing of sorted subsets was indicated by rarefaction despite large depth.

The CDR3 is 15 amino acids. V was shortened by 6 bases and J by 1 base, with 15 bases between the two germline ends. Germline CDR1 reads MNHNY; CDR2 reads SVGAGI (reference sequence). This clone was found many times. What it binds is unknown. The assay ran at deep level. Method: immunoSEQ multiplex PCR; TCRdb's copy keeps in-frame clones and lacks some. The sample holds hundreds of thousands of clones; about 74% are singletons and the top ten take over 1.5%. Sample: memory CD4+ T cells sorted from blood. Specified subset: CD45RA-negative fraction. The source is a young woman in good health. V gene TRBV6-6 combines with J gene TRBJ2-5, with D perhaps matching TRBD2 (6 bases). CDR3 loop: CASSRRPGLQETQYF. The CDR3 DNA is TGTGCCAGCAGCCGCCGACCGGGACTCCAAGAGACCCAGTACTTC.